The clone carrying this T cell receptor (beta chain) has only a few counts. Its cognate antigen is unknown. This sample was included in a study of identical twins. Notes on the study in general: Conclusions came from cross-sectional statistical analysis, not from following the same donors. Within beta out-of-frame sequences, the excess sharing observed between twins was weaker.

MiXCR, applied by TCRdb to the 5' RACE reads, yields one record per CDR3 protein. In the table there are about 810,000 distinct CDR3 sequences, 10% to 15% of which are singletons. Per germline, CDR1 DFQATT and CDR2 SNEGSKA (reference sequence). The CDR3 has 13 amino acids. Trimming pared 5 bases from V and 6 bases from J, leaving 14 bases between. In every case, the donor was a healthy Caucasian. The same data also contributed to another study, on yellow fever vaccine responses in identical twins.

The material sequenced was PBMCs. This clonotype originated in a woman aged 18-29 years in good health. The chain couples TRBV20-1 to TRBJ2-1; a possible D gene is TRBD2 (6 bases). As DNA, the CDR3 is TGCAGTGCTGCGGGGCTGTACAGCAATGAGCAGTTCTTC. Its protein is CSAAGLYSNEQFF.